One sample yielded the 27 T cell receptor beta chains listed below, sequenced in a study of regulatory T cells in long-lasting Graves disease. Sample time point: newly diagnosed GD, antithyroid drugs for less than 3 months. Extracted PBMC RNA gave rise to the TCR library. Library construction for TCR beta used iRepertoire HTBI primers and Arm-PCR of CDR3 regions. TCRdb analysed the multiplex PCR reads with MiXCR anew, one entry per CDR3 protein. The profile shows roughly 410,000 distinct CDR3 sequences, approximately 16% of them singletons. These data were likewise used in another study, on T cells in Graves' hyperthyroidism and ophthalmopathy.

The sequences come from peripheral blood mononuclear cells (PBMCs), collected at new diagnosis, from a patient treated with antithyroid drugs. The source is a woman in her thirties or forties with Graves disease.

A note on this clonotype: Just one base apart from a much larger clone, this may be a read error. CDR3 coding DNA: TGTGCCAGCAGACCACCGACTAGCGGGGGCAATGAGCAGTTCTTC. It encodes CASRPPTSGGNEQFF. This chain joins TRBV6-1 and TRBJ2-5, with TRBD2 matching over 12 bases. The assigned J gene may be wrong: the sequence end matches TRBJ2-1 better. The germline V gene has CDR1 MNHNS and CDR2 SASEGT. The CDR3 is made up of 15 amino acids.

This clonotype was recorded a few times. This chain links TRBV28 with TRBJ1-4; D not resolved. V lost 6 bases and J 8 bases, leaving 16 bases between the germline ends. This CDR3 contains 14 residues. The germline V gene encodes CDR1 MDHEN and CDR2 SYDVKM. This CDR3 is CASRVRFIKEKLFF. The CDR3, as DNA: TGTGCCAGCAGGGTCAGGTTTATCAAGGAAAAACTGTTTTTT.

This clonotype was counted only a few times. The rearrangement uses TRBV9 and TRBJ2-3; 12 bases line up with TRBD2. Per germline, CDR1 SGDLS and CDR2 YYNGEE. The CDR3 loop spans 16 amino acids. V dropped 1 base and J dropped 3; count of bases not matched to a gene: 3. CDR3 nucleotides: TGTGCCAGCAGCGTACTAGCGGGAGGGAAGACAGATACGCAGTATTTT. Translation gives CASSVLAGGKTDTQYF.

This clonotype was counted at least ten times. The chain links TRBV28 to TRBJ2-5; possible D gene TRBD2, 6 bases. In germline, CDR1 is MDHEN, CDR2 SYDVKM. The ends were cut back, 7 bases at V and 2 bases at J, with 20 bases in the middle. This CDR3 contains 16 residues. The CDR3 spells CASTSRRPGEQETQYF. In DNA form, the CDR3 reads TGTGCCAGCACCTCCCGGCGTCCGGGAGAGCAAGAGACCCAGTACTTC.

V and J are TRBV7-2 and TRBJ2-1; TRBD2 matches 13 bases. Germline-derived CDR1 and CDR2 are SGHTA and FQGNSA. There are 15 residues in the CDR3. V lost 6 bases to trimming and J lost 5 bases; unmatched junction nucleotides: 4. DNA for the CDR3: TGTGCCAGCAGGTTGGGACTAGCGGGACACAATGAGCAGTTCTTC. Translated: CASRLGLAGHNEQFF.

The rearrangement uses TRBV27 and TRBJ2-1, with 12 bases matching TRBD2. CDR3 length equals 19 residues. Germline lookup yields CDR1 MNHEY and CDR2 SMNVEV (reference sequence). J was trimmed by 5 bases and V by 2 bases; bases with no gene match: 13. The CDR3 nucleotides are TGTGCCAGCAGTTTAGGGCCGCGACTAGCGGGAGTAAGGCACAATGAGCAGTTCTTC. It encodes CASSLGPRLAGVRHNEQFF.

This clonotype was observed many times. The chain employs TRBV12-3 or TRBV12-4 and TRBJ1-3; no reliable D call. Between the trimmed V and J ends, which lost 1 base and 0 bases, there was a span of 7 bases. This CDR3 is 15 amino acids long. The CDR3 loop is CASSLEHISGNTIYF. The CDR3 bases are TGTGCCAGCAGTTTAGAACACATCTCTGGAAACACCATATATTTT.

This clonotype came up a few times. The chain combines TRBV20-1 with TRBJ2-3; 9 positions match TRBD2. The germline gives CDR1 DFQATT, CDR2 SNEGSKA (reference sequence). CDR3 length: 16 residues. Unmatched junction bases numbered 9, after V lost 5 bases and J lost 0 bases. As DNA, the CDR3 is TGCAGTGCTCCATTTTTTACTAGCGGGAGCACAGATACGCAGTATTTT. Translated: CSAPFFTSGSTDTQYF.

This clonotype was seen more than once but under ten times. The rearrangement uses TRBV10-1 and TRBJ2-3; perhaps TRBD1 as D (5 bases). This CDR3 contains 15 residues. Looked up from germline, CDR1 is WNHNN and CDR2 is SYGVQD (reference sequence). V was shortened by 3 bases and J by 0 bases, with 10 bases between the two germline ends. CDR3 sequence reads: CASSDDPGSTDTQYF. CDR3 bases: TGCGCCAGCAGTGACGACCCAGGGAGCACAGATACGCAGTATTTT.

This clonotype has a count of ten or more. The V gene is TRBV10-3, the J gene TRBJ2-7; no reliable D call. V was cut by 6 bases and J by 0 bases, with 9 bases left in between. The CDR3 totals 13 residues. Germline V lookup: CDR1 ENHRY, CDR2 SYGVKD. Here the CDR3 DNA reads TGTGCCATCAGGGAACGGAGCTCCTACGAGCAGTACTTC. It encodes CAIRERSSYEQYF.

This clonotype was observed many times. The CDR3 region is CASSSGVIRNSPLHF. In DNA form, the CDR3 reads TGTGCCAGCAGTTCCGGGGTGATACGGAATTCACCCCTCCACTTT. The rearrangement links TRBV28 to TRBJ1-6, with unresolved D. V was cut by 4 bases and J by 7 bases, with 14 bases left in between. Germline CDR1 MDHEN, CDR2 SYDVKM. The CDR3 length is 15 residues.

This clonotype was counted ten times or more. This rearrangement joins TRBV5-6 to TRBJ1-5; the D is unclear. This CDR3 has 14 amino acids. CDR1 and CDR2 (germline): SGHDT, YYEEEE. The ends were cut back, 4 bases at V and 0 bases at J, with 8 bases in the middle. CDR3 DNA: TGTGCCAGCAGCGGCGGACTTAGCAATCAGCCCCAGCATTTT. This translates into CASSGGLSNQPQHF.

This clonotype was seen at least ten times. The V call is TRBV12-3 or TRBV12-4, the J call TRBJ2-3; 11 bases line up with TRBD2. The CDR3 runs to 18 residues. Trimming took 2 bases from V and 5 from J; bases not matched to a gene: 12. CDR3 in DNA: TGTGCCAGCAGTTTACCCGTTACTAGCGGGAGCTTTCAAGATACGCAGTATTTT. Its protein product is CASSLPVTSGSFQDTQYF.

This clonotype was counted many times. The chain uses TRBV27 and TRBJ1-4, with D uncertain. Germline V gene lookup returns CDR1 MNHEY and CDR2 SMNVEV (reference sequence). Trimming stripped 2 bases from V and 8 bases from J, with 6 bases between. This CDR3 is 12 amino acids long. CDR3 sequence: CASSLDQEKLFF. The CDR3 DNA reads as TGTGCCAGCAGTTTAGATCAGGAAAAACTGTTTTTT.

This clonotype was seen at least ten times. The CDR3 region has the DNA TGTGCCTGGAGTGTATGGCAAGGGGGAGATACGCAGTATTTT. Its protein product is CAWSVWQGGDTQYF. The chain recombines TRBV30 with TRBJ2-3; possible D gene TRBD1, 6 bases. Per the germline V gene, CDR1 is GTSNPN and CDR2 is SVGIG (reference sequence). V dropped 0 bases and J dropped 5 bases, with 12 bases sitting between them. The CDR3 runs to 14 residues.

The rearrangement uses TRBV13 and TRBJ2-7; no clear D gene. Trimming took off 2 bases at V and 1 base at J, with 9 bases between the two ends. Germline V lookup: CDR1 PRHDT, CDR2 FYEKMQ (reference sequence). This CDR3 has 14 amino acids. The CDR3 loop reads CASSLMVSSYEQYF. CDR3 in DNA: TGTGCCAGCAGCTTAATGGTATCATCCTACGAGCAGTACTTC.

This clonotype was seen ten or more times. The chain has TRBV18 and TRBJ2-7; D gene uncertain. The CDR3 runs to 15 residues. The V end was cut by 3 bases, the J end by 1 base, with 13 bases between. The germline V gene encodes CDR1 KGHSH and CDR2 LQKENI. CDR3 residues: CASSPGGTSSYEQYF. Written as DNA, the CDR3 is TGTGCCAGCTCACCCGGCGGTACCTCTTCCTACGAGCAGTACTTC.

V and J are TRBV19 and TRBJ2-1; 9 nucleotides match TRBD1. Trimming took 6 bases from V and 7 from J; bases not matched to a gene: 7. The CDR3 length is 14 residues. In germline, CDR1 is LNHDA, CDR2 SQIVND (reference sequence). CDR3 DNA sequence: TGTGCCAGTAGGGTACAGGGGGCGAGGAATGAGCAGTTCTTC. Its translation: CASRVQGARNEQFF.

This clonotype was seen only a few times. The chain uses TRBV27 and TRBJ2-2; 12 bases are a match to TRBD2. The CDR3 length is 15 residues. Germline values: CDR1 MNHEY, CDR2 SMNVEV (reference sequence). The V and J ends lost 6 bases and 6 bases, in that order; junction bases with no gene match: 5. Here the CDR3 reads CASRLAGGYPGELFF. The DNA of the CDR3 is TGTGCCAGCAGACTAGCGGGAGGATATCCCGGGGAGCTGTTTTTT.

This clonotype has at least ten counts. The V call is TRBV6-9, the J call TRBJ2-7, with 8 bases matching TRBD2. The germline V gene has CDR1 MNHGY and CDR2 SVAAGI. This CDR3 is built from 16 residues. V was pared by 4 bases and J by 7 bases, with 15 bases of the junction left unmatched. The CDR3 DNA sequence: TGTGCCAGCAGTTCGCATCGGACTAGCTACCCACCTGAGCAGTACTTC. It yields the protein CASSSHRTSYPPEQYF.

This clonotype was counted ten times or more. This chain uses TRBV15 with TRBJ2-4; TRBD2 agrees at 7 bases. The ends lost 0 bases at V and 3 bases at J; junction bases unmatched: 8. The germline V gene has CDR1 LNHNV and CDR2 YYDKDF (reference sequence). The CDR3 runs 17 residues. The CDR3 is CATSRDYGGRGKNIQYF. The CDR3 nucleotides are TGTGCCACCAGCAGAGATTATGGTGGGAGGGGCAAAAACATTCAGTACTTC.

This clonotype has ten or more counts. The gene calls are TRBV2 and TRBJ2-2; D is undetermined. This CDR3 is built from 16 residues. Germline CDR1 SNHLY, CDR2 FYNNEI. V gave up 0 bases and J gave up 4 bases, with 12 bases separating them. The CDR3 bases are TGTGCCAGCAGTGAAGCCTCCGGGCCCCTCACCGGGGAGCTGTTTTTT. The encoded protein is CASSEASGPLTGELFF.

The chain carries TRBV4-1 and TRBJ2-4; the match to TRBD1 covers 9 bases. The CDR3 covers 17 residues. Germline V lookup: CDR1 MGHRA, CDR2 YSYEKL. The V gene end was trimmed by 3 bases and the J gene end by 3 bases; junction bases not matched to a gene: 9. The CDR3 loop is CASSHIRTGESKNIQYF. In DNA form, the CDR3 reads TGCGCCAGCAGCCACATTCGGACAGGGGAGAGCAAAAACATTCAGTACTTC.

This clonotype came up many times. The CDR3 loop is CASSLDGGRTSTDTQYF. CDR3 DNA sequence: TGTGCCAGCAGCTTAGATGGGGGTCGGACTAGCACAGATACGCAGTATTTT. This chain connects TRBV7-9 to TRBJ2-3, with D possibly being TRBD1 or TRBD2 (5 bases each). Germline values: CDR1 SEHNR, CDR2 FQNEAQ (reference sequence). This CDR3 is built from 17 residues. Trimming cost V 1 base and J 0 bases, with 14 bases left between them. Full variable domain (outside the CDR3, taken from reference TRBV7-9 and TRBJ2-3): DTGVSQNPRHKITKRGQNVTFRCDPISEHNRLYWYRQTLGQGPEFLTYFQNEAQLEKSRLLSDRFSAERPKGSFSTLEIQRTEQGDSAMYLCASSLDGGRTSTDTQYFGPGTRLTVL.

This clonotype was counted between two and nine times. This rearrangement joins TRBV11-2 to TRBJ2-1; D is perhaps TRBD1 (5 bases). CDR1 is SGHAT and CDR2 is FQNNGV in the germline V gene. Between the trimmed V and J ends, which lost 5 bases and 12 bases, there was a span of 14 bases. This CDR3 spans 12 amino acids. The CDR3 nucleotides read TGTGCCAGCAGCCCTACAGGCCCGGGGCAGTTCTTC. As protein: CASSPTGPGQFF.

V is TRBV4-3 and J is TRBJ2-1; weak D call: TRBD2 (5 bases). Between the trimmed V and J ends, which lost 0 bases and 8 bases, there was a span of 11 bases. This CDR3 comprises 14 residues. The germline V gene has CDR1 LGHNA and CDR2 YSLEER. The CDR3 DNA sequence: TGCGCCAGCAGCCAAGATATCGGAGGAGATGAGCAGTTCTTC. It is translated as CASSQDIGGDEQFF.

This clonotype was found many times. In DNA, the CDR3 is TGTGCCAGCATCAAGAGAGGGGTGACAGCCTACAATGAGCAGTTCTTC. Translation gives CASIKRGVTAYNEQFF. The chain combines TRBV11-3 with TRBJ2-1; D is possibly TRBD1 or TRBD2 (5 bases each). Trimming shortened V by 7 bases and J by 2 bases, and 18 bases separated the two germline ends. This CDR3 has 16 residues. In germline, CDR1 is SGHNT, CDR2 YENEEA.